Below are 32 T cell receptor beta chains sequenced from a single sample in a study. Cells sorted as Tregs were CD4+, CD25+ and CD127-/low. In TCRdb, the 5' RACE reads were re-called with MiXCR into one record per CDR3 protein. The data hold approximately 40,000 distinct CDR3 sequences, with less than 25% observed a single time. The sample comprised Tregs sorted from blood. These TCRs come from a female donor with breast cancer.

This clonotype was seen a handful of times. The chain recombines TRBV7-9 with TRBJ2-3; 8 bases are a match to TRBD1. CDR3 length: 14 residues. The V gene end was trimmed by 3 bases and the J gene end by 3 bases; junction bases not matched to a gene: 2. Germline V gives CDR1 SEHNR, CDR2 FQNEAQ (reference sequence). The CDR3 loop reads CASSLQGATDTQYF. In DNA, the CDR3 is TGTGCCAGCAGCTTGCAGGGGGCGACAGATACGCAGTATTTT.

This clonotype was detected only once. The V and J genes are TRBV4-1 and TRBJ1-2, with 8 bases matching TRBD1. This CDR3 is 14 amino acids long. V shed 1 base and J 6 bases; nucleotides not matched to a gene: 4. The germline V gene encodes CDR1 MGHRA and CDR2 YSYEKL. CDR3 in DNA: TGCGCCAGCAGCCAAGCGACAGGGGTCGATGGCTACACCTTC. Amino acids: CASSQATGVDGYTF.

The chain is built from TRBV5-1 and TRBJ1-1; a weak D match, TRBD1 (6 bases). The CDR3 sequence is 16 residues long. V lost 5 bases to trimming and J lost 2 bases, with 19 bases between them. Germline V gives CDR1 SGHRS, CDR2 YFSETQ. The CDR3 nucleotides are TGCGCCAGCAGTGGGGGCAGGCACTTAATTAACACTGAAGCTTTCTTT. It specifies CASSGGRHLINTEAFF.

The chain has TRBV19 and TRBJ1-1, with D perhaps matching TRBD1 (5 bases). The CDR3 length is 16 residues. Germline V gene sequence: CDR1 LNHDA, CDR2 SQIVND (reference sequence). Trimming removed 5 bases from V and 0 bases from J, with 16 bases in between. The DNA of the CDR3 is TGTGCCAGTAGTCCCCCCGGGGGACCCTTGAACACTGAAGCTTTCTTT. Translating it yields CASSPPGGPLNTEAFF.

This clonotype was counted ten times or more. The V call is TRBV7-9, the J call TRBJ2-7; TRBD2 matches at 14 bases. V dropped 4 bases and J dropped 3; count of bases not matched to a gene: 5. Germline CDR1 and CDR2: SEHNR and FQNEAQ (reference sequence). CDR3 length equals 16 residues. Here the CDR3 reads CASSSPGTSGSYEQYF. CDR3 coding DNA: TGTGCCAGCAGCTCGCCCGGGACTAGCGGGAGCTACGAGCAGTACTTC.

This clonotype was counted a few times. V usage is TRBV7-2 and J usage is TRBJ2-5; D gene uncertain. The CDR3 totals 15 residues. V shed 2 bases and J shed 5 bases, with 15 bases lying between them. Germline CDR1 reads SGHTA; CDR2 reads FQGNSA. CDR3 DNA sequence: TGTGCCAGCAGCTTATCACCAGCGCCGCCGGAGACCCAGTACTTC. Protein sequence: CASSLSPAPPETQYF. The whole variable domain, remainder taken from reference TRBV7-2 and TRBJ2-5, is GAGVSQSPSNKVTEKGKDVELRCDPISGHTALYWYRQSLGQGLEFLIYFQGNSAPDKSGLPSDRFSAERTGGSVSTLTIQRTQQEDSAVYLCASSLSPAPPETQYFGPGTRLLVL.

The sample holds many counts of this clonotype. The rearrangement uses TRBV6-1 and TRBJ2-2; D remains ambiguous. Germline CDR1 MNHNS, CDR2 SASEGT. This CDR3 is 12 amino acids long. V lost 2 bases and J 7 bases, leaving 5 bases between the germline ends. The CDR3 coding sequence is TGTGCCAGCAGTGAACAGGACGGGGAGCTGTTTTTT. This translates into CASSEQDGELFF.

CDR3 in amino acids: CASSSSSGANYEQYF. CDR3 sequence (DNA): TGCGCCAGCAGCTCATCATCAGGGGCGAACTACGAGCAGTACTTC. The rearrangement joins TRBV5-1 to TRBJ2-7, with a weak D call TRBD1 (6 bases). The CDR3 consists of 15 residues. V was clipped by 3 bases and J by 3 bases, with 16 bases between them. Germline V CDR1 and CDR2: SGHRS, YFSETQ. Looking up the rest from reference TRBV5-1 and TRBJ2-7 gives the full variable domain: KAGVTQTPRYLIKTRGQQVTLSCSPISGHRSVSWYQQTPGQGLQFLFEYFSETQRNKGNFPGRFSGRQFSNSRSEMNVSTLELGDSALYLCASSSSSGANYEQYFGPGTRLTVT.

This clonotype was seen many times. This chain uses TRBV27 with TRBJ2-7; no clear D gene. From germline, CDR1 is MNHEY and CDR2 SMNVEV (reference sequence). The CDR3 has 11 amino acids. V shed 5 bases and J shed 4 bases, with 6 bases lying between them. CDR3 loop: CASSDLYEQYF. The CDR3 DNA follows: TGTGCCAGCAGTGATCTATACGAGCAGTACTTC.

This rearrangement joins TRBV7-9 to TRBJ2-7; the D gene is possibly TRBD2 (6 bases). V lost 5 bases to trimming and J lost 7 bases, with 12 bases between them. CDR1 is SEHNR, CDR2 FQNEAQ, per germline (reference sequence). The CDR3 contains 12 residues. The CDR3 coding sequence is TGTGCCAGCAGCCCAGAAGGAGGGGAGCAGTACTTC. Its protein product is CASSPEGGEQYF.

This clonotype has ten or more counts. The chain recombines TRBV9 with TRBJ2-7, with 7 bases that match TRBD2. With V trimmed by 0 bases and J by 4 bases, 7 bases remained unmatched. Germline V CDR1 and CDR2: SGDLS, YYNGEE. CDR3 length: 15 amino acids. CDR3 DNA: TGTGCCAGCAGCGTAGATGCTAGCGGAGGGTACGAGCAGTACTTC. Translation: CASSVDASGGYEQYF. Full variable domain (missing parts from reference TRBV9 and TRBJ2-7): DSGVTQTPKHLITATGQRVTLRCSPRSGDLSVYWYQQSLDQGLQFLIQYYNGEERAKGNILERFSAQQFPDLHSELNLSSLELGDSALYFCASSVDASGGYEQYFGPGTRLTVT.

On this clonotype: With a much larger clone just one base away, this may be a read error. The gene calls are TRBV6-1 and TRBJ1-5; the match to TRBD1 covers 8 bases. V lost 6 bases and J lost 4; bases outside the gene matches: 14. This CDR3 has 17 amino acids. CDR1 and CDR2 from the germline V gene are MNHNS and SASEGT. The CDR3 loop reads CASSNSRTGFANQPQHF. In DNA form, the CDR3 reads TGTGCCAGCAGCAATTCCCGGACAGGGTTTGCAAATCAGCCCCAGCATTTT.

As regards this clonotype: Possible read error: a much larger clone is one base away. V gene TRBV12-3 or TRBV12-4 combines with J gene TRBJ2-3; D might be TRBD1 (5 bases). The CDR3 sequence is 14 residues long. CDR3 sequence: CTSSLPPGSDTQYF. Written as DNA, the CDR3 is TGTACCAGCAGTTTACCGCCAGGGTCAGATACGCAGTATTTT.

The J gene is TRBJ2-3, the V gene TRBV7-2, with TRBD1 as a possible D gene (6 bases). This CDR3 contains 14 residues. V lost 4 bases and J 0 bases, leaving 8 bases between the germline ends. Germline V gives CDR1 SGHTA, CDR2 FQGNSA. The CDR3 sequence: CASSSGHSTDTQYF. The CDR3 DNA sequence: TGTGCCAGCAGCTCGGGACACAGCACAGATACGCAGTATTTT.

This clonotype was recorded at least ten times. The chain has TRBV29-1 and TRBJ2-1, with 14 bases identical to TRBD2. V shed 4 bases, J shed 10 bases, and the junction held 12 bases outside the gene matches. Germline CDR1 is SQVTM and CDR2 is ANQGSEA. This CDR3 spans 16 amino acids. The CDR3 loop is CSVGRPGLAGEGEQFF. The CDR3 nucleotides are TGCAGCGTTGGAAGACCGGGACTAGCGGGAGAGGGAGAGCAGTTCTTC.

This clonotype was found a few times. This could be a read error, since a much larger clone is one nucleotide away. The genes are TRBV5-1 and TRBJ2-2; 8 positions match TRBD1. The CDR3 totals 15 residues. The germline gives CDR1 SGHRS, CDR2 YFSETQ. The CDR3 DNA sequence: TGCGCCGGCAGCTTCTCCGGACAGGGCATCGGGGAGCTGTTTTTT. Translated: CAGSFSGQGIGELFF. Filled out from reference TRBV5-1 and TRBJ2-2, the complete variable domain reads KAGVTQTPRYLIKTRGQQVTLSCSPISGHRSVSWYQQTPGQGLQFLFEYFSETQRNKGNFPGRFSGRQFSNSRSEMNVSTLELGDSALYLCAGSFSGQGIGELFFGEGSRLTVL.

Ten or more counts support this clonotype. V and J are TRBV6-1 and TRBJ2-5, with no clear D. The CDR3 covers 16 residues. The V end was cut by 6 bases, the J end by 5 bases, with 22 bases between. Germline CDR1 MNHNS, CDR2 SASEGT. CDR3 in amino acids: CASRTPYHIRRETQYF. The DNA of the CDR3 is TGTGCCAGCAGGACCCCCTATCATATCCGTCGCGAGACCCAGTACTTC.

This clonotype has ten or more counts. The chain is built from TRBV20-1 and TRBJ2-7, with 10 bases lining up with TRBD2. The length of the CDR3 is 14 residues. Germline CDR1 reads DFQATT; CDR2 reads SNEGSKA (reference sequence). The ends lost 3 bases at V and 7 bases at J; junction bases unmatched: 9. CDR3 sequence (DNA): TGCAGTGCTAGCTCTCGGGTAGCGGGAGGTGAGCAGTACTTC. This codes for CSASSRVAGGEQYF.

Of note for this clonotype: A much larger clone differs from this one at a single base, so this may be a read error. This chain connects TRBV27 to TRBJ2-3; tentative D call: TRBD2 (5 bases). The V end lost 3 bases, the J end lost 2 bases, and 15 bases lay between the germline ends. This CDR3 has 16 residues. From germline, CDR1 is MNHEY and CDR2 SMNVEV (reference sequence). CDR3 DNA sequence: TGTGCCAGCAGTTTCCTTGGGGAGCAGGACACAGATACGCAGTATTTT. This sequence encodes CASSFLGEQDTDTQYF.

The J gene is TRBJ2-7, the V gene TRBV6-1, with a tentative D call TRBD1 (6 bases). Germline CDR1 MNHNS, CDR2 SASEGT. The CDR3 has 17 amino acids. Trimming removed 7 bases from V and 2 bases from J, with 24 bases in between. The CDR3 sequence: CASNPYTYGGATYEQYF. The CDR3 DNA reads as TGTGCCAGCAACCCCTACACTTATGGGGGCGCGACCTACGAGCAGTACTTC.

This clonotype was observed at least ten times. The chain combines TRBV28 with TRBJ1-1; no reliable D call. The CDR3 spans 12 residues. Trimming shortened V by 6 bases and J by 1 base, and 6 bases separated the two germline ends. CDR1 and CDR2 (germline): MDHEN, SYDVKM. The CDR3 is CASRRANTEAFF. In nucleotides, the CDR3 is TGTGCCAGCAGGCGCGCGAACACTGAAGCTTTCTTT.

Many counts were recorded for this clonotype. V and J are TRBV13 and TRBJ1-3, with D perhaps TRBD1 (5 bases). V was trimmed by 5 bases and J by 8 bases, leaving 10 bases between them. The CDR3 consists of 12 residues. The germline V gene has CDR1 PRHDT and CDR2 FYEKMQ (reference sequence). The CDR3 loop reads CASSLRGDTIYF. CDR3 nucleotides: TGTGCCAGCAGCCTACGAGGGGACACCATATATTTT.

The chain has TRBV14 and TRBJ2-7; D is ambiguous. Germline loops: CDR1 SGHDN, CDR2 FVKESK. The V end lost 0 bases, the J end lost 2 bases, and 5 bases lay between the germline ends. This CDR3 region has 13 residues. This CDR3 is CASSQEATYEQYF. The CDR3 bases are TGTGCCAGCAGCCAAGAGGCGACCTACGAGCAGTACTTC.

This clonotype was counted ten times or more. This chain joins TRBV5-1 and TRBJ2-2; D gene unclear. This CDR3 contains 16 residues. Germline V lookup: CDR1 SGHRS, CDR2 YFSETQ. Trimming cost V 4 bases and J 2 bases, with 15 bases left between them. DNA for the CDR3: TGCGCCAGCAGCCCGGCTCCGGGTTTAAACACCGGGGAGCTGTTTTTT. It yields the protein CASSPAPGLNTGELFF.

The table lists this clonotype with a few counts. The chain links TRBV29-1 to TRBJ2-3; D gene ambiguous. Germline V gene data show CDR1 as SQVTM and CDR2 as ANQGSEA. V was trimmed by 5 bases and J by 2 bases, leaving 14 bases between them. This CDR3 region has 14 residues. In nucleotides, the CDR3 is TGCAGCGTTCTAAGTTATAGTGTCACAGATACGCAGTATTTT. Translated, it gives CSVLSYSVTDTQYF.

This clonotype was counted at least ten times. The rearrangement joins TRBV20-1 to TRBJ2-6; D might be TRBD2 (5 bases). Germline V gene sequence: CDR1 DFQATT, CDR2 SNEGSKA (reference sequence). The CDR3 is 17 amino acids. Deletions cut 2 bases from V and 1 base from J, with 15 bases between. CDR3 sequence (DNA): TGCAGTGCTAGATGGCAGGATCGGGGATCTGGGGCCAACGTCCTGACTTTC. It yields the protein CSARWQDRGSGANVLTF.

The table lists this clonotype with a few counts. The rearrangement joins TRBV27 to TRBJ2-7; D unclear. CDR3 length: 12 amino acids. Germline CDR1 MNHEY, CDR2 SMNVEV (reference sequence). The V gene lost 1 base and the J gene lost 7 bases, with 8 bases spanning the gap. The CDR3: CASSLLSGEQYF. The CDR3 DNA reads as TGTGCCAGCAGTTTATTAAGTGGTGAGCAGTACTTC.

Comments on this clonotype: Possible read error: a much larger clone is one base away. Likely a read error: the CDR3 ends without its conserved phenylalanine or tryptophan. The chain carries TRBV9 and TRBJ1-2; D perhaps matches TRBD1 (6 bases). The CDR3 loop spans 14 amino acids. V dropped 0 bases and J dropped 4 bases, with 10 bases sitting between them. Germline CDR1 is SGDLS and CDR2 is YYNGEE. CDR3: CASSVATGLYGYTL. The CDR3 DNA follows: TGTGCCAGCAGCGTAGCTACAGGGCTCTATGGCTACACCCTC.

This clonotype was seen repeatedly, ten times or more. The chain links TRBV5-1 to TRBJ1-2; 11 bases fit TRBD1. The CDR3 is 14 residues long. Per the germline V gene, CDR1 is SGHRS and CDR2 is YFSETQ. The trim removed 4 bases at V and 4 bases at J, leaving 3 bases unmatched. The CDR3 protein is CASSAGTGGYGYTF. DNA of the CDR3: TGCGCCAGCAGCGCCGGGACAGGGGGCTATGGCTACACCTTC.

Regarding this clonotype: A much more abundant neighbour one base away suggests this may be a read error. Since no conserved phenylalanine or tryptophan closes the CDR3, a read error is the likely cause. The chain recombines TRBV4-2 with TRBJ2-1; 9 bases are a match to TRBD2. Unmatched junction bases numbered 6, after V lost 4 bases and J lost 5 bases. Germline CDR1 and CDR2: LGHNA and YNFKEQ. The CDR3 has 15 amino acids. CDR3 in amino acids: CASSLSSGTHNEQFS. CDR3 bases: TGTGCCAGCAGCCTCTCTAGCGGGACCCACAATGAGCAGTTCTCC.

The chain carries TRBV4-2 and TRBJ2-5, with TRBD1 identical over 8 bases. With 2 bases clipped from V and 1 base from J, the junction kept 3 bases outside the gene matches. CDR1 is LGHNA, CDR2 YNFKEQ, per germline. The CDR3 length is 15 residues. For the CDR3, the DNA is TGTGCCAGCAGCCAACCTCAGGGGGCCCAAGAGACCCAGTACTTC. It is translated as CASSQPQGAQETQYF.

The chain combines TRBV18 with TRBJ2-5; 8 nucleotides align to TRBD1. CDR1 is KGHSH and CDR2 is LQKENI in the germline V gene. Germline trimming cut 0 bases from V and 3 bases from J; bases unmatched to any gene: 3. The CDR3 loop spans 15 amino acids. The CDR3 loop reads CASSPPRTGKETQYF. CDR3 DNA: TGTGCCAGCTCACCACCGAGGACAGGGAAAGAGACCCAGTACTTC.